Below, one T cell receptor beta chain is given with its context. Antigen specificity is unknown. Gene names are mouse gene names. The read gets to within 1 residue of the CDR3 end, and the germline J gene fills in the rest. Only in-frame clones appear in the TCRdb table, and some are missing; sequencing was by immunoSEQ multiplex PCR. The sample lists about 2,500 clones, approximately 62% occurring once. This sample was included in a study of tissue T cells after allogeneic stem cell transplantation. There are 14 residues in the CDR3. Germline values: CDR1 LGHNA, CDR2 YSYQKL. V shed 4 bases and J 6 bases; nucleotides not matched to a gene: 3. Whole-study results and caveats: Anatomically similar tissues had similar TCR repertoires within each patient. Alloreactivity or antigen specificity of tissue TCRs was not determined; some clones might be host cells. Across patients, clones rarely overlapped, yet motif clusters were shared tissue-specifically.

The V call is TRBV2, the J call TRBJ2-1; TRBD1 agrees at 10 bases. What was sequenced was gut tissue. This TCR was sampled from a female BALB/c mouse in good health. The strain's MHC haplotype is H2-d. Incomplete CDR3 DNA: TGTGCCAGCAGCCGACAGGGGGCTGGTGCTGAGCAGTTC. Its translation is CASSRQGAGAEQF. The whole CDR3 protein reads CASSRQGAGAEQFF.